A selection of T cell receptor beta chains follows, all from one sample in a study of memory CD4+ T cells and cytomegalovirus serostatus. Profiling relied on immunoSEQ multiplex PCR, and the TCRdb table lists in-frame clones only, not all of them. The profile shows 45,000 to 50,000 clones, around 78% of them singletons. Sequenced input: memory CD4+ T cells from blood. The receptors originated from an adult in good health and CMV-seronegative. The CDR3 runs from the conserved cysteine through the conserved F or W. A D gene is named only where the DNA matches it firmly. Not every row has a clone size; where given, it reads once, few, many or a size class.

v_call: TRBV28
d_call: .
clone_size: .
j_call: TRBJ1-5
cdr3_aa: CAFACNQPQHF
cdr3_nt: TGTGCCTTCGCCTGCAATCAGCCCCAGCATTTT

v_call: TRBV30
d_call: .
clone_size: .
j_call: TRBJ1-2
cdr3_aa: CAWSDKGSVYGYTF
cdr3_nt: TGTGCCTGGAGTGATAAGGGGTCGGTCTATGGCTACACCTTC

v_call: TRBV5-6
d_call: .
clone_size: .
j_call: TRBJ1-2
cdr3_aa: CASSWGLEGQNYGYTF
cdr3_nt: TGTGCCAGCAGCTGGGGGTTAGAGGGACAAAACTATGGCTACACCTTC

v_call: TRBV28
d_call: TRBD1
clone_size: .
j_call: TRBJ1-2
cdr3_aa: CASLKTGLNGYTF
cdr3_nt: TGTGCCAGTCTTAAGACAGGGTTGAATGGCTACACCTTC

v_call: TRBV12-2
d_call: .
clone_size: .
j_call: TRBJ1-6
cdr3_aa: CASRRPDRVKNSPLHF
cdr3_nt: TGTGCAAGTCGCCGACCCGACAGGGTTAAAAATTCACCCCTCCACTTT

v_call: TRBV19
d_call: .
clone_size: .
j_call: TRBJ1-1
cdr3_aa: CASSPRSRTEAFF
cdr3_nt: TGTGCCAGTAGCCCCAGAAGTCGGACTGAAGCTTTCTTT

v_call: TRBV4-1
d_call: .
clone_size: .
j_call: TRBJ2-3
cdr3_aa: CASSHATGRADTQYF
cdr3_nt: TGCGCCAGCAGCCATGCGACGGGGCGCGCAGATACGCAGTATTTT

v_call: TRBV6-5
d_call: .
clone_size: .
j_call: TRBJ1-5
cdr3_aa: CASRSDKSQPQHF
cdr3_nt: TGTGCCAGCAGATCGGACAAATCTCAGCCCCAGCATTTT

v_call: TRBV4-1
d_call: .
clone_size: .
j_call: TRBJ1-2
cdr3_aa: CASSQLAYDYGYTF
cdr3_nt: TGCGCCAGCAGCCAACTGGCCTATGACTATGGCTACACCTTC

v_call: TRBV11-2
d_call: TRBD1
clone_size: .
j_call: TRBJ2-2
cdr3_aa: CASSPDRANTGELFF
cdr3_nt: TGTGCCAGCAGCCCCGACAGGGCCAACACCGGGGAGCTGTTTTTT

v_call: TRBV30
d_call: .
clone_size: .
j_call: TRBJ2-6
cdr3_aa: CAWSVSRQNSGANVLTF
cdr3_nt: TGTGCCTGGAGTGTTTCGAGACAGAACTCTGGGGCCAACGTCCTGACTTTC

v_call: TRBV30
d_call: .
clone_size: .
j_call: TRBJ1-1
cdr3_aa: CAWVPGGVWSTEAFF
cdr3_nt: TGTGCCTGGGTCCCCGGTGGGGTCTGGAGCACTGAAGCTTTCTTT

v_call: TRBV2
d_call: .
clone_size: .
j_call: TRBJ2-2
cdr3_aa: CASSEPGYANTGELFF
cdr3_nt: TGTGCCAGCAGTGAGCCCGGGTACGCGAACACCGGGGAGCTGTTTTTT

v_call: TRBV5-4
d_call: .
clone_size: once
j_call: TRBJ1-3
cdr3_aa: CASSWSRGMGNTIYF
cdr3_nt: TGTGCCAGCAGCTGGAGCAGAGGGATGGGAAACACCATATATTTT

v_call: TRBV18
d_call: .
clone_size: few
j_call: TRBJ2-4
cdr3_aa: CASSPPGRNIQYF
cdr3_nt: TGTGCCAGCTCACCACCGGGTAGGAACATTCAGTACTTC

v_call: TRBV30
d_call: TRBD2
clone_size: .
j_call: TRBJ2-1
cdr3_aa: CAFGKSGRANEQFF
cdr3_nt: TGTGCCTTCGGGAAAAGCGGGAGGGCCAATGAGCAGTTCTTC

v_call: TRBV28
d_call: .
clone_size: .
j_call: TRBJ2-3
cdr3_aa: CATIGGRGPTDTQYF
cdr3_nt: TGTGCCACCATCGGGGGCCGGGGGCCCACAGATACGCAGTATTTT

v_call: TRBV5-1
d_call: TRBD2
clone_size: .
j_call: TRBJ2-7
cdr3_aa: CASRLAAIPGGYEQYF
cdr3_nt: TGCGCCAGCAGGCTTGCCGCAATACCGGGGGGCTACGAGCAGTACTTC

v_call: TRBV5-5
d_call: .
clone_size: .
j_call: TRBJ1-3
cdr3_aa: CASSLEEVNSGNTIYF
cdr3_nt: TGTGCCAGCAGCTTGGAGGAGGTGAACTCTGGAAACACCATATATTTT

v_call: TRBV11-2
d_call: .
clone_size: .
j_call: TRBJ2-2
cdr3_aa: CASSPDAGELFF
cdr3_nt: TGTGCCAGCAGCCCAGATGCCGGGGAGCTGTTTTTT

v_call: TRBV5-1
d_call: .
clone_size: .
j_call: TRBJ1-2
cdr3_aa: CASSLSGEGGYTF
cdr3_nt: TGCGCCAGCAGCTTATCAGGGGAGGGTGGCTACACCTTC

v_call: TRBV5-1
d_call: TRBD2
clone_size: .
j_call: TRBJ2-3
cdr3_aa: CASSLVGGRTDTQYF
cdr3_nt: TGCGCCAGCAGCTTGGTCGGGGGGAGAACAGATACGCAGTATTTT

v_call: TRBV2
d_call: .
clone_size: .
j_call: TRBJ2-7
cdr3_aa: CASSGGRKNEQYF
cdr3_nt: TGTGCCAGCAGTGGAGGGCGGAAAAATGAGCAGTACTTC

v_call: TRBV28
d_call: TRBD1
clone_size: .
j_call: TRBJ1-3
cdr3_aa: CASSSTGTGSIYF
cdr3_nt: TGTGCCAGCAGCTCAACCGGGACAGGGTCCATATATTTT

v_call: TRBV5-1
d_call: TRBD1
clone_size: few
j_call: TRBJ1-3
cdr3_aa: CASSLTGQENTIYF
cdr3_nt: TGCGCCAGCAGCTTAACAGGACAGGAAAACACCATATATTTT

v_call: TRBV4-1
d_call: .
clone_size: once
j_call: TRBJ2-7
cdr3_aa: CASSQLGYEQYF
cdr3_nt: TGCGCCAGCAGCCAACTAGGGTACGAGCAGTACTTC

v_call: TRBV19
d_call: TRBD2
clone_size: few
j_call: TRBJ2-7
cdr3_aa: CASSPPGGGFSYEQYF
cdr3_nt: TGTGCCAGTAGTCCTCCCGGCGGGGGGTTCTCCTACGAGCAGTACTTC

v_call: TRBV7-9
d_call: TRBD2
clone_size: .
j_call: TRBJ2-7
cdr3_aa: CASSLALAGVPYEQYF
cdr3_nt: TGTGCCAGCAGCTTGGCACTAGCGGGAGTTCCCTACGAGCAGTACTTC

v_call: TRBV15
d_call: TRBD2
clone_size: .
j_call: TRBJ2-7
cdr3_aa: CATSRPGLGSYEQYF
cdr3_nt: TGTGCCACCAGCAGGCCGGGACTAGGCTCCTACGAGCAGTACTTC

v_call: TRBV27
d_call: .
clone_size: medium-sized
j_call: TRBJ1-5
cdr3_aa: CASRTGGRNQPQHF
cdr3_nt: TGTGCCAGCAGGACCGGAGGACGGAATCAGCCCCAGCATTTT

v_call: TRBV7-2
d_call: TRBD1
clone_size: few
j_call: TRBJ1-2
cdr3_aa: CASSPREGASTF
cdr3_nt: TGTGCCAGCAGCCCACGGGAGGGGGCAAGCACCTTC

v_call: TRBV28
d_call: .
clone_size: .
j_call: TRBJ1-2
cdr3_aa: CASSLWHSPGGYTF
cdr3_nt: TGTGCCAGCAGTTTATGGCACTCCCCGGGTGGCTACACCTTC

v_call: TRBV5-1
d_call: .
clone_size: .
j_call: TRBJ2-7
cdr3_aa: CASSREGHSYEQYF
cdr3_nt: TGCGCCAGCAGTCGAGAGGGGCACTCCTACGAGCAGTACTTC

v_call: TRBV18
d_call: .
clone_size: .
j_call: TRBJ2-7
cdr3_aa: CASSPPSRKQYF
cdr3_nt: TGTGCCAGCTCACCACCGAGCAGAAAGCAGTACTTC

v_call: TRBV11-2
d_call: .
clone_size: .
j_call: TRBJ2-2
cdr3_aa: CASSLAGRNTGELFF
cdr3_nt: TGTGCCAGCAGCCTCGCGGGCAGAAACACCGGGGAGCTGTTTTTT

v_call: TRBV5-1
d_call: .
clone_size: .
j_call: TRBJ1-2
cdr3_aa: CASSADVHSYGYTF
cdr3_nt: TGCGCCAGCAGCGCCGATGTTCATAGCTATGGCTACACCTTC

v_call: TRBV25-1
d_call: .
clone_size: .
j_call: TRBJ2-2
cdr3_aa: CASIGTGELFF
cdr3_nt: TGTGCCAGCATTGGAACCGGGGAGCTGTTTTTT

v_call: TRBV28
d_call: .
clone_size: .
j_call: TRBJ1-2
cdr3_aa: CASRHTGSGYGYTF
cdr3_nt: TGTGCCAGCAGGCATACAGGGAGCGGCTATGGCTACACCTTC

v_call: TRBV28
d_call: .
clone_size: .
j_call: TRBJ2-1
cdr3_aa: CASSPGVFGPSSSYNEQFF
cdr3_nt: TGTGCCAGCAGTCCAGGGGTTTTTGGGCCTTCTAGCTCCTACAATGAACAGTTCTTC

v_call: TRBV7-9
d_call: TRBD1
clone_size: once
j_call: TRBJ1-1
cdr3_aa: CASSSGTGGAAEAFF
cdr3_nt: TGTGCCAGCAGTTCCGGGACAGGGGGCGCCGCTGAAGCTTTCTTT